This T cell receptor (beta chain) comes out of a study of OX40 agonist ivuxolimab in advanced cancers. Study at large: Patients in the trial were receiving intravenous ivuxolimab every 2 weeks, at doses of 0.01 to 10 mg/kg.

This clone was observed a handful of times. Its antigen remains unidentified. Broader study findings: The authors also found low normalized T-cell clonal expansion in some nonresponders.

Using immunoSEQ multiplex PCR, the repertoire was profiled, and TCRdb retains in-frame clones only, with some absent. The sample lists approximately 54,000 clones, less than 95% occurring once. The CDR3 is 14 amino acids. Between the trimmed V and J ends, which lost 1 base and 4 bases, there was a span of 10 bases. CDR1 and CDR2 from the germline V gene are MGHRA and YSYEKL. This TCR derives from an adult with an advanced solid tumor such as melanoma, head and neck, liver or kidney cancer. The V call is TRBV4-1, the J call TRBJ2-5; tentative D call: TRBD2 (6 bases). Source: CD4+ or CD8+ T cells sorted from blood, taken in a trial of the OX40 agonist ivuxolimab. The CDR3, as DNA: TGCGCCAGCAGCCAAGTAGCGGCCCCAGAGACCCAGTACTTC. Its translation: CASSQVAAPETQYF.